Below are 32 T cell receptor beta chains sequenced from a single sample in a study of blood T cell repertoires in COVID-19. The repertoire was sequenced with immunoSEQ multiplex PCR; TCRdb's copy has only in-frame clones and lacks some. The table has nearly 400,000 clones, around nine tenths seen once. The sample comprised PBMCs or T cells enriched from blood (not recorded which). These receptors were collected from a woman younger than 45 who had recovered from COVID-19.

This sequence joins TRBV6-5 and TRBJ2-7; D unclear. The CDR3 is 11 amino acids. V was shortened by 8 bases and J by 2 bases, with 7 bases between the two germline ends. Germline assignment: CDR1 MNHEY and CDR2 SVGAGI. CDR3 DNA: TGTGCCAGCCGCCTAACCTACGAGCAGTACTTC. It is translated as CASRLTYEQYF.

The J gene is TRBJ1-1, the V gene TRBV11-1; 7 bases match TRBD1. CDR1 and CDR2 from the germline V gene are SGHAT and FQDESV (reference sequence). This CDR3 is built from 16 residues. Trimming at V came to 8 bases and at J to 0 bases, leaving 12 bases not matched to a gene. The CDR3: CASAGWTGGMNTEAFF. DNA of the CDR3: TGTGCCAGCGCCGGATGGACAGGCGGGATGAACACTGAAGCTTTCTTT.

The chain couples TRBV21-1 to TRBJ1-3; whether TRBD1, the table's D call, matches the DNA was not checked. TRBV21-1 corresponds to a pseudogene. There are 16 residues in the CDR3. Here the CDR3 DNA reads TGTGCCAGCAGCAAACTGGGGGCAGGGCCGGGAAACACCATATATTTT. It yields the protein CASSKLGAGPGNTIYF.

This clone was detected once. The chain carries TRBV28 and TRBJ2-7, with D possibly matching TRBD1 (5 bases). The CDR3 extends over 13 amino acids. Trimming cost V 6 bases and J 3 bases, with 12 bases left between them. In germline, CDR1 is MDHEN, CDR2 SYDVKM. CDR3 nucleotide sequence: TGTGCCAGCAGCCCGGGCCAGGGCTACGAGCAGTACTTC. Translated: CASSPGQGYEQYF.

For the CDR3, the DNA is TGTGCCAGCAGCCCTTTCGGACAGGGCAGTGTCACCGGGGAGCTGTTTTTT. It yields the protein CASSPFGQGSVTGELFF. The chain has TRBV7-9 and TRBJ2-2, with 8 bases that match TRBD1. The germline gives CDR1 SEHNR, CDR2 FQNEAQ (reference sequence). J was trimmed by 4 bases and V by 5 bases; bases with no gene match: 12. This CDR3 has 17 amino acids.

This sequence joins TRBV6-2 or TRBV6-3 and TRBJ1-1, with D perhaps TRBD1 (6 bases). Trimming pared 3 bases from V and 1 base from J, leaving 15 bases between. The V gene's germline CDR1 is MNHEY and CDR2 SVGEGT. The CDR3 has 16 residues. The CDR3 DNA sequence: TGTGCCAGCAGTTATGGGGGCCGGGGACCGAACACTGAAGCTTTCTTT. Protein: CASSYGGRGPNTEAFF.

The V and J genes are TRBV7-9 and TRBJ1-4, with TRBD1 matching 8 bases. The V gene end was trimmed by 1 base and the J gene end by 2 bases; junction bases not matched to a gene: 3. This CDR3 is built from 16 residues. CDR1 and CDR2 from the germline V gene are SEHNR and FQNEAQ (reference sequence). The chain's CDR3 is CASSLGQGFTNEKLFF. The CDR3 bases are TGTGCCAGCAGCTTAGGACAGGGGTTCACTAATGAAAAACTGTTTTTT.

The rearrangement links TRBV28 to TRBJ1-1; TRBD1 is a possible D gene (5 bases). There are 13 residues in the CDR3. The germline CDR1 and CDR2 sequences are MDHEN and SYDVKM. Trimming stripped 3 bases from V and 6 bases from J, with 11 bases between. The CDR3 loop reads CASSFPGLPEAFF. The CDR3 DNA reads TGTGCCAGCAGTTTCCCGGGACTTCCTGAAGCTTTCTTT.

The V gene is TRBV7-9, the J gene TRBJ2-1; the D gene is possibly TRBD1 (6 bases). This CDR3 is built from 15 residues. Germline CDR1 SEHNR, CDR2 FQNEAQ (reference sequence). V was cut by 5 bases and J by 4 bases, with 15 bases left in between. The CDR3 DNA reads as TGTGCCAGCAGCAAAGGACAGAGGATTTACAATGAGCAGTTCTTC. This codes for CASSKGQRIYNEQFF.

This chain joins TRBV19 and TRBJ2-1; 9 bases are a match to TRBD1. The V segment lost 3 bases and the J segment 7 bases; nucleotides outside the gene matches: 13. The CDR3 runs 17 residues. The germline V gene has CDR1 LNHDA and CDR2 SQIVND (reference sequence). Written as DNA, the CDR3 is TGTGCCAGTAGTATTTTCCGGGGACAGGGAATCGGGAATGAGCAGTTCTTC. It is translated as CASSIFRGQGIGNEQFF.

The chain employs TRBV5-1 and TRBJ2-3; 10 positions match TRBD2. Germline CDR1 is SGHRS and CDR2 is YFSETQ. The CDR3 runs 15 residues. With V trimmed by 4 bases and J by 0 bases, 2 bases remained unmatched. This chain's CDR3 is CASSPGLASTDTQYF. DNA of the CDR3: TGCGCCAGCAGCCCGGGACTAGCGAGCACAGATACGCAGTATTTT.

The chain links TRBV7-2 to TRBJ1-3; D unclear. Germline V gene data show CDR1 as SGHTA and CDR2 as FQGNSA. The CDR3 runs 19 residues. The V gene lost 0 bases and the J gene lost 2 bases, with 20 bases spanning the gap. CDR3 amino acids: CASSLAIDGRISTGNTIYF. The CDR3 nucleotides are TGTGCCAGCAGCTTAGCGATAGATGGGAGGATCTCGACTGGAAACACCATATATTTT.

This clone was counted once. The rearrangement joins TRBV7-9 to TRBJ2-5; D is unresolved. CDR1 and CDR2 (germline): SEHNR, FQNEAQ (reference sequence). Deletions cut 4 bases from V and 5 bases from J, with 11 bases between. CDR3 length: 13 amino acids. CDR3 bases: TGTGCCAGCAGCTCCGCTAGAATGGAGACCCAGTACTTC. It codes for CASSSARMETQYF.

This chain links TRBV7-6 with TRBJ1-1; possible D gene TRBD1, 6 bases. Germline lookup yields CDR1 SGHVS and CDR2 FNYEAQ. V lost 4 bases, J lost 0 bases, and 21 bases lay in between. The CDR3 is 18 amino acids. The CDR3 bases are TGTGCCAGCAGCTCCTCCAGGACAGTTCCCAAGATGAACACTGAAGCTTTCTTT. It codes for CASSSSRTVPKMNTEAFF.

The chain has TRBV5-1 and TRBJ2-3; D not resolved. CDR1 and CDR2 (germline): SGHRS, YFSETQ. Trimming shortened V by 1 base and J by 6 bases, and 9 bases separated the two germline ends. There are 13 residues in the CDR3. Here the CDR3 DNA reads TGCGCCAGCAGCTTGTCATCGAGGGATACGCAGTATTTT. It is translated as CASSLSSRDTQYF.

The J gene is TRBJ2-1, the V gene TRBV7-2, with 10 nucleotides matching TRBD1. CDR1 and CDR2 (germline): SGHTA, FQGNSA. Losses at the gene ends were 4 bases for V and 4 bases for J; bases not matched to a gene: 7. There are 16 residues in the CDR3. The CDR3 region is CASSSGTGERYNEQFF. As DNA, the CDR3 is TGTGCCAGCAGCTCCGGGACAGGGGAGAGGTACAATGAGCAGTTCTTC.

The sample holds many counts of this clone. The chain joins TRBV5-1 to TRBJ1-3, with TRBD1 as a possible D gene (6 bases). V was clipped by 0 bases and J by 0 bases, with 13 bases between them. This CDR3 contains 17 residues. Germline V lookup: CDR1 SGHRS, CDR2 YFSETQ. The CDR3 nucleotides are TGCGCCAGCAGCTTGGACCCCCAGGGGAACTCTGGAAACACCATATATTTT. It codes for CASSLDPQGNSGNTIYF.

The rearrangement uses TRBV4-2 and TRBJ2-2; the match to TRBD2 covers 7 bases. CDR1 and CDR2 (germline): LGHNA, YNFKEQ. There are 16 residues in the CDR3. Unmatched junction bases numbered 9, after V lost 4 bases and J lost 4 bases. The CDR3: CASSPDSSGATGELFF. CDR3 DNA sequence: TGTGCCAGCAGCCCCGACTCTAGCGGCGCCACCGGGGAGCTGTTTTTT.

This clone was seen more than once but under ten times. V gene TRBV14 combines with J gene TRBJ2-1, with TRBD2 matching 10 bases. The ends lost 4 bases at V and 0 bases at J; junction bases unmatched: 3. This CDR3 comprises 16 residues. CDR1 SGHDN and CDR2 FVKESK come from the germline V gene. In nucleotides, the CDR3 is TGTGCCAGCAGCCTTCGACTAGCGGGCTCCTACAATGAGCAGTTCTTC. This codes for CASSLRLAGSYNEQFF.

V gene TRBV20-1 combines with J gene TRBJ1-2, with 7 bases that match TRBD1. V was pared by 3 bases and J by 12 bases, with 7 bases of the junction left unmatched. The CDR3 totals 11 residues. Germline CDR1 is DFQATT and CDR2 is SNEGSKA (reference sequence). DNA for the CDR3: TGCAGTGCTAGGCAGACAGGGACGAACACCTTC. It translates to CSARQTGTNTF.

This clone was seen a handful of times. J is TRBJ2-7 and V is TRBV28; 9 bases match TRBD1. The trim removed 6 bases at V and 7 bases at J, leaving 7 bases unmatched. The length of the CDR3 is 13 residues. CDR1 is MDHEN and CDR2 is SYDVKM in the germline V gene. Here the CDR3 DNA reads TGTGCCAGCAGGACAGGGGGTACATGGGAGCAGTACTTC. Its translation: CASRTGGTWEQYF.

The chain joins TRBV24-1 to TRBJ2-5, with TRBD2 identical over 10 bases. CDR3 length: 15 amino acids. Germline lookup yields CDR1 KGHDR and CDR2 SFDVKD. V lost 2 bases and J lost 7; bases outside the gene matches: 6. Written as DNA, the CDR3 is TGTGCCACCAGTGATTCTCTAGCGGGAGCGGTGACCCAGTACTTC. Translating gives CATSDSLAGAVTQYF.

As concerns this clone: The sample holds other DNA sequences that translate to the same CDR3. This sequence joins TRBV24-1 and TRBJ1-5; no clear D gene. CDR1 and CDR2 from the germline V gene are KGHDR and SFDVKD. This CDR3 has 12 residues. The V gene lost 6 bases and the J gene lost 2 bases, with 4 bases spanning the gap. Written as DNA, the CDR3 is TGTGCCACCAGTCTAGGCAATCAGCCCCAGCATTTT. It encodes CATSLGNQPQHF.

This sequence joins TRBV12-3 or TRBV12-4 and TRBJ2-3; D possibly corresponds to TRBD1 (6 bases). The CDR3 consists of 13 residues. The V end was cut by 11 bases, the J end by 3 bases, with 15 bases between. The CDR3: CAARQDATDTQYF. DNA for the CDR3: TGTGCCGCTCGACAGGACGCGACAGATACGCAGTATTTT.

This chain links TRBV28 with TRBJ1-2; the D is unclear. There are 14 residues in the CDR3. V lost 5 bases and J lost 3, with 13 bases in between. Germline-derived CDR1 and CDR2 are MDHEN and SYDVKM. The CDR3 reads CASSDPDKYYGYTF. CDR3 nucleotide sequence: TGTGCCAGCAGTGACCCCGACAAGTACTATGGCTACACCTTC.

This clone was recorded only once. CDR3 region: CASSSTGTTNEKLFF. CDR3 bases: TGCGCCAGCAGCAGTACAGGGACAACTAATGAAAAACTGTTTTTT. V is TRBV5-1 and J is TRBJ1-4; D is possibly TRBD1 (6 bases). V was trimmed by 4 bases and J by 0 bases, leaving 10 bases between them. There are 15 residues in the CDR3. Germline CDR1 SGHRS, CDR2 YFSETQ.

This chain uses TRBV6-5 with TRBJ1-1, with D maybe TRBD1 (5 bases). With 8 bases removed from V and 4 bases from J, the gap between germline ends came to 14 bases. CDR1 is MNHEY, CDR2 SVGAGI, per germline. The CDR3 runs to 13 residues. The CDR3 spells CASATGRATEAFF. CDR3 DNA sequence: TGTGCCAGCGCCACGGGCAGGGCCACTGAAGCTTTCTTT.

The chain has TRBV7-7 and TRBJ2-2, with 8 bases aligning to TRBD2. Germline trimming cut 5 bases from V and 4 bases from J; bases unmatched to any gene: 15. CDR3 size: 18 residues. The germline V gene encodes CDR1 SSHAT and CDR2 FNYEAQ (reference sequence). The CDR3 nucleotides are TGTGCCAGCAGCCCCGAGCTTAGCGGGATGTTTTTCACCGGGGAGCTGTTTTTT. Protein: CASSPELSGMFFTGELFF.

The chain uses TRBV19 and TRBJ2-4; possibly TRBD2 for D (6 bases). Trimming stripped 5 bases from V and 0 bases from J, with 14 bases between. Germline-derived CDR1 and CDR2 are LNHDA and SQIVND (reference sequence). CDR3 length: 16 amino acids. Here the CDR3 reads CASSLRGVVAKNIQYF. The CDR3 DNA reads as TGTGCCAGTAGTCTGCGCGGGGTAGTAGCCAAAAACATTCAGTACTTC.

The CDR3, as DNA: TGTGCCAGCAGCGCGGGGACAGACACTGAAGCTTTCTTT. Translation: CASSAGTDTEAFF. V and J are TRBV9 and TRBJ1-1; 7 bases are a match to TRBD1. The CDR3 extends over 13 amino acids. Germline CDR1 SGDLS, CDR2 YYNGEE. V was clipped by 3 bases and J by 3 bases; unmatched bases: 2.

V gene TRBV7-3 combines with J gene TRBJ2-2; TRBD1 aligns across 10 bases. With 3 bases clipped from V and 4 bases from J, the junction kept 5 bases outside the gene matches. Germline CDR1 SGHTA, CDR2 FQGTGA. The CDR3 length is 16 residues. CDR3 nucleotide sequence: TGTGCCAGCAGCTTCGACAGGGGGCTAGTCACCGGGGAGCTGTTTTTT. This gives the protein CASSFDRGLVTGELFF.

This clone has more than one count but fewer than ten. V gene TRBV7-2 combines with J gene TRBJ1-5; TRBD1 is a possible D gene (6 bases). With 4 bases removed from V and 7 bases from J, the gap between germline ends came to 11 bases. Germline V CDR1 and CDR2: SGHTA, FQGNSA. CDR3 length equals 13 residues. The CDR3 here is CASSSRGGQPQHF. The CDR3 bases are TGTGCCAGCAGCTCCAGGGGCGGACAGCCCCAGCATTTT. The full variable domain, completed using reference TRBV7-2 and TRBJ1-5, is GAGVSQSPSNKVTEKGKDVELRCDPISGHTALYWYRQSLGQGLEFLIYFQGNSAPDKSGLPSDRFSAERTGGSVSTLTIQRTQQEDSAVYLCASSSRGGQPQHFGDGTRLSIL.